This is a list of T cell receptor beta chains from one sample in a study of blood T cell repertoires in COVID-19. Using immunoSEQ multiplex PCR, the repertoire was profiled, and TCRdb retains in-frame clones only, with some absent. The table has around 150,000 clones, around four fifths seen once. Sequenced sample: peripheral blood. All receptors derive from a man aged 70 or older with acute or convalescent COVID-19. The CDR3 runs from the conserved cysteine through the conserved F or W. The D gene is left open where the match is weak. Only some rows state a clone size, as once, few, many or a class for expanded clones.

TRBV3-1/TRBV3-2	NA	TRBJ2-5	NA	14	CASSAQSTKETQYF	TGTGCCAGCAGCGCTCAATCTACGAAGGAGACCCAGTACTTC
TRBV28	NA	TRBJ2-3	NA	12	CASGGFTDTQYF	TGTGCCAGCGGGGGGTTTACAGATACGCAGTATTTT
TRBV11-1	NA	TRBJ2-2	NA	15	CASRGTWGNTGELFF	TGTGCCAGCAGAGGGACTTGGGGGAACACCGGGGAGCTGTTTTTT
TRBV5-1	NA	TRBJ1-1	TRBD1	14	CASSLGTGGTEAFF	TGCGCCAGCAGCTTGGGGACAGGGGGCACTGAAGCTTTCTTT
TRBV7-9	NA	TRBJ1-1	NA	14	CASSPGPMNTEAFF	TGTGCCAGCAGCCCAGGTCCAATGAACACTGAAGCTTTCTTT
TRBV5-1	NA	TRBJ1-6	NA	16	CASSFGVTGEDSPLHF	TGCGCCAGCAGCTTTGGAGTGACAGGCGAGGACTCACCCCTCCACTTT
TRBV19	NA	TRBJ2-3	TRBD2	18	CASSIQAGGRGGQDTQYF	TGTGCCAGTAGTATACAAGCGGGGGGACGCGGGGGGCAAGATACGCAGTATTTT
TRBV28	NA	TRBJ1-4	NA	11	CASLSGEKLFF	TGTGCCAGCCTCTCCGGGGAAAAACTGTTTTTT
TRBV6-5	NA	TRBJ2-3	TRBD1	12	CAIGTAGGTQYF	TGTGCCATAGGGACAGCAGGGGGTACGCAGTATTTT
TRBV28	NA	TRBJ1-5	NA	12	CASSNSNQPQHF	TGTGCCAGTTCCAATAGCAATCAGCCCCAGCATTTT
TRBV28	few	TRBJ1-2	TRBD1	18	CASSPQGTGDPGDYGYTF	TGTGCCAGCAGTCCGCAGGGGACAGGGGATCCCGGGGACTATGGCTACACCTTC
TRBV7-9	NA	TRBJ2-1	NA	14	CASSLTDFYNEQFF	TGTGCCAGCAGCTTAACTGACTTCTACAATGAGCAGTTCTTC
TRBV7-2	NA	TRBJ2-1	TRBD2	17	CASSLVSSGGHNNEQFF	TGTGCCAGCAGCTTAGTTTCTAGCGGGGGGCATAATAATGAGCAGTTCTTC
TRBV19	NA	TRBJ1-5	NA	15	CASSIMTGSNQPQHF	TGTGCCAGTAGTATCATGACAGGTTCCAATCAGCCCCAGCATTTT
TRBV5-1	NA	TRBJ1-2	NA	14	CASSSSQGSAGYTF	TGCGCCAGCAGCTCTTCCCAGGGGAGTGCTGGCTACACCTTC
TRBV21-1	NA	TRBJ1-6	NA	16	CASRPKTGSSRSPLHF	TGTGCCAGCAGACCGAAAACAGGGAGCAGTAGGTCACCCCTCCACTTT
TRBV28	NA	TRBJ1-1	NA	14	CASTPGATNTEAFF	TGTGCCAGCACTCCTGGGGCCACGAACACTGAAGCTTTCTTT
TRBV28	NA	TRBJ1-5	TRBD1	16	CASSPPGQGFYQPQHF	TGTGCCAGCAGTCCTCCCGGACAGGGGTTTTATCAGCCCCAGCATTTT
TRBV4-1	few	TRBJ1-3	NA	15	CASSQVAAPGNTIYF	TGCGCCAGCAGCCAAGTGGCGGCCCCTGGAAACACCATATATTTT
TRBV5-6	NA	TRBJ1-6	NA	17	CASSLWQGTTYNSPLHF	TGTGCCAGCAGCTTGTGGCAGGGGACCACCTATAATTCACCCCTCCACTTT
TRBV9	once	TRBJ1-5	TRBD1	15	CASSPADRVGQPQHF	TGTGCCAGCAGCCCAGCCGACAGGGTCGGGCAGCCCCAGCATTTT
TRBV5-8	NA	TRBJ2-6	NA	16	CASSLERQSGANVLTF	TGTGCCAGCAGCTTGGAAAGACAGTCTGGGGCCAACGTCCTGACTTTC
TRBV15	few	TRBJ2-5	NA	15	CATSRDFGQGGTQYF	TGTGCCACCAGCAGAGATTTTGGGCAGGGAGGAACCCAGTACTTC
TRBV9	NA	TRBJ2-2	TRBD2	18	CASSVEAGVGAGTGELFF	TGTGCCAGCAGCGTAGAGGCGGGAGTAGGGGCGGGGACCGGGGAGCTGTTTTTT
TRBV19	NA	TRBJ2-5	NA	16	CASSHRAGQGGETQYF	TGTGCCAGTAGCCACCGAGCTGGGCAGGGGGGAGAGACCCAGTACTTC
TRBV4-1	NA	TRBJ1-4	NA	15	CASSQVGSTNEKLFF	TGCGCCAGCAGCCAAGTCGGGTCAACTAATGAAAAACTGTTTTTT
TRBV6-5	NA	TRBJ1-5	NA	15	CASGRGDYSNQPQHF	TGTGCCAGCGGGCGGGGGGACTATAGCAATCAGCCCCAGCATTTT
TRBV10-3	NA	TRBJ1-1	NA	14	CAISETGREPEAFF	TGTGCCATCAGTGAGACTGGTAGGGAGCCTGAAGCTTTCTTT
TRBV19	NA	TRBJ2-2	TRBD1	16	CASRGSGTGNTGELFF	TGTGCCAGTAGGGGATCCGGGACAGGGAACACCGGGGAGCTGTTTTTT
TRBV20-1	NA	TRBJ2-7	NA	11	CSAAGRYEQYF	TGCAGTGCTGCAGGCCGCTACGAGCAGTACTTC
TRBV7-9	NA	TRBJ2-7	NA	15	CASSFEGERAYEQYF	TGTGCCAGCAGCTTCGAGGGAGAAAGGGCCTACGAGCAGTACTTC
TRBV5-6	NA	TRBJ2-5	TRBD1	16	CASSLDRGVDQETQYF	TGTGCCAGCAGCTTGGACAGGGGAGTGGACCAAGAGACCCAGTACTTC
TRBV19	NA	TRBJ1-4	NA	15	CASTLDGSRGEKLFF	TGTGCCAGTACCCTGGACGGTTCCCGGGGGGAAAAACTGTTTTTT
TRBV28	NA	TRBJ2-1	NA	13	CASRTTGKERLFF	TGTGCCAGCAGAACTACAGGGAAAGAACGTCTGTTCTTC
TRBV28	NA	TRBJ2-7	TRBD1	16	CASSLIKGQQVLEQYF	TGTGCCAGCAGTTTGATAAAGGGACAGCAGGTTTTAGAGCAGTACTTC
TRBV6-5	NA	TRBJ1-2	NA	13	CASRTSTGHGYTF	TGTGCCAGCAGGACAAGCACAGGTCATGGCTACACCTTC
TRBV28	once	TRBJ1-2	TRBD1	17	CASSVGQGRSLNYGYTF	TGTGCCAGCAGTGTAGGACAGGGGCGCTCCTTAAACTATGGCTACACCTTC
TRBV7-3	NA	TRBJ2-1	NA	16	CASSLTGISSYNEQFF	TGTGCCAGCAGCCTCACAGGGATAAGCTCCTACAATGAGCAGTTCTTC
TRBV10-2	NA	TRBJ1-1	NA	14	CASRNTGNNNEAFF	TGCGCCAGCAGAAATACAGGGAATAACAATGAAGCTTTCTTT
TRBV7-8	NA	TRBJ2-3	NA	14	CASSLGVGGDTQYF	TGTGCCAGCAGCCTGGGGGTGGGGGGTGATACGCAGTATTTT
TRBV9	NA	TRBJ2-5	TRBD1	14	CASSGGQVGETQYF	TGTGCCAGCAGCGGGGGACAGGTGGGGGAGACCCAGTACTTC
TRBV5-1	NA	TRBJ2-5	TRBD1	17	CASSIIPGQGGLGTQYF	TGCGCCAGCAGCATCATACCGGGACAGGGTGGACTGGGGACCCAGTACTTC
TRBV7-8	NA	TRBJ2-7	NA	14	CASSPRDSSYEQYF	TGTGCCAGCAGCCCGCGGGACAGCTCCTACGAGCAGTACTTC
TRBV9	NA	TRBJ1-2	TRBD1	16	CASSPRTGGGLYGYTF	TGTGCCAGCAGCCCAAGGACAGGGGGGGGCCTCTATGGCTACACCTTC
TRBV19	NA	TRBJ1-1	TRBD1	16	CASSKQQGAMNTEAFF	TGTGCCAGTAGTAAACAACAGGGGGCTATGAACACTGAAGCTTTCTTT
TRBV3-1/TRBV3-2	NA	TRBJ2-7	TRBD1	14	CASSNGQGVYEQYF	TGTGCCAGCAGTAATGGACAGGGGGTCTACGAGCAGTACTTC
TRBV5-5	NA	TRBJ2-3	TRBD1	15	CASSLTGASTDTQYF	TGTGCCAGCAGCTTGACAGGGGCTAGCACAGATACGCAGTATTTT
TRBV7-2	NA	TRBJ2-7	TRBD2	14	CASSFSGANYEQYF	TGTGCCAGCAGCTTCAGCGGGGCCAACTACGAGCAGTACTTC
TRBV6-1	NA	TRBJ2-3	TRBD2	15	CASSDGRGGADTQYF	TGTGCCAGCAGTGATGGACGGGGGGGGGCGGATACGCAGTATTTT